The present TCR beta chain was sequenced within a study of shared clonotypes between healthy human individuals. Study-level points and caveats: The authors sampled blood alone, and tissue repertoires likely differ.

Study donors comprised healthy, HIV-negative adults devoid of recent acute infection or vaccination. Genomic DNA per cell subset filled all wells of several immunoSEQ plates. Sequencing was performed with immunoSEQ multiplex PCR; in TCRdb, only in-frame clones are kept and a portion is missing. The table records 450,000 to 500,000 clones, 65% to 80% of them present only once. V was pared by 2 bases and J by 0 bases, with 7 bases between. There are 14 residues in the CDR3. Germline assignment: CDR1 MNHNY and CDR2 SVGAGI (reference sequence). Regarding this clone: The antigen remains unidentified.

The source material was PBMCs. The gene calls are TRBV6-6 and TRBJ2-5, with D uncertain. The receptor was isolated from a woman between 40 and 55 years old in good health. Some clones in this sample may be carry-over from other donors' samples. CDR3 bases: TGTGCCAGCAGTTACCTTCCAGACCAAGAGACCCAGTACTTC. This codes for CASSYLPDQETQYF.